The T cell receptor (beta chain) described here comes from a study of Ad26.COV2.S vaccination and SARS-CoV-2 variants listed by TCRdb under 2021. Concerning the study at large: Sequencing of the TCRbeta repertoire served to evaluate the specificity and breadth of SARS-CoV-2-reactive T cell receptors following Ad26.COV2.S vaccination. A total of approximately 32 samples were included in the TCR-sequenced set, comprising roughly 19 Ad26.COV2.S vaccine recipients, 5 placebo recipients and 8 SARS-CoV-2 convalescent individuals.

The sample's time point label, decoded: individuals recovered from natural SARS-CoV-2 infection. As regards this clone: Its target antigen remains unknown. No much larger clone is present one base from it, and per-base qualities are unavailable.

The CDR3 runs 17 residues from the cysteine to the phenylalanine. The only DNA kept is the CDR3, 51 bases in frame from the first base. Via the germline V gene, CDR1 is SGDLS and CDR2 YYNGEE. V and J lose 1 base and 3 bases, and a span of 19 bases separates them. The research as a whole found: It was noted by the authors that total T cell responses may have been underestimated by the TCR breadth and depth analyses. Comparable non-spike TCR breadth was observed between vaccine and placebo recipients, consistent with only spike being contained in the vaccine. Spike-specific TCR breadth was higher in Ad26.COV2.S recipients than in placebo recipients (P = 0.0014). After vaccination, substantial breadth of spike-specific CD8+ and CD4+ T cell responses was reported.

TCRbeta CDR3 regions were sequenced with the immunoSEQ Assay. After extraction, genomic DNA underwent amplification by bias-controlled multiplex PCR, followed by high-throughput sequencing. The source study handled its data this way. To quantify the absolute abundance of every unique TCRbeta CDR3 region, sequences were collapsed and filtered. T cell fraction was estimated by normalizing TCRbeta template counts to usable DNA, which was measured by amplifying reference genes present in all nucleated cells. Repertoire TCRs were annotated as SARS-CoV-2-specific by exact matching of V gene, CDR3 amino acid sequence and J gene to a known reactive TCR set. The reference SARS-CoV-2 TCR set came from MIRA and was filtered for enrichment in COVID-19-positive ImmuneCODE repertoires, removing public or cross-reactive TCRs. Using the MIRA antigens, annotated TCRs were further analysed by specific ORF or by position within an ORF. Depth was the summed frequency of annotated unique rearrangements, while breadth was defined as annotated unique rearrangements over total unique productive rearrangements. TCR breadth was compared between groups using two-sided Wilcoxon rank-sum tests. The immuneACCESS repertoire file appears here via TCRdb, limited to in-frame rearrangements. These files lack a portion of the clones; in checked studies, under half of the deficit traces to unresolved V genes, and the cause of the others is not known. V and J calls plus clone size are reproduced from that table; the DNA served to infer D and trimming. In all, the sample holds 350,000 to 450,000 clones, and just over 90% of those were seen once. The ten largest clones capture about 3.9% of the sample.

The sequence derives from a human donor who had recovered from COVID-19. The sequence links TRBV9 to TRBJ2-5; too little of a D gene remains to name it. The material was peripheral blood, obtained after recovery from COVID-19. Here is the DNA: TGTGCCAGCAGCGTATGGGCCGTTGGACGAGCAGAAGAGACCCAGTACTTC. The resulting protein is CASSVWAVGRAEETQYF.